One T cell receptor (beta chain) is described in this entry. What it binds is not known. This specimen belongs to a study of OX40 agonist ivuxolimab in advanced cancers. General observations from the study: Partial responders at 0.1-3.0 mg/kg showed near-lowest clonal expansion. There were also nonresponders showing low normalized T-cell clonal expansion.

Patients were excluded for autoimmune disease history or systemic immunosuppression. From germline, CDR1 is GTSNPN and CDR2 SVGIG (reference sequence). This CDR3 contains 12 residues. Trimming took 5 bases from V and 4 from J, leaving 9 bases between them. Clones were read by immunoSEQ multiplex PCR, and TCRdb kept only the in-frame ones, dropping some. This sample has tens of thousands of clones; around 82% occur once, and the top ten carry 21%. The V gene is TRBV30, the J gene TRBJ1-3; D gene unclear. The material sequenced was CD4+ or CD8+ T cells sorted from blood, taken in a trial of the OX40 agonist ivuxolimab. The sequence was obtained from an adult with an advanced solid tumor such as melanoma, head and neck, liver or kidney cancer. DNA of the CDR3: TGTGCCTGGCGAGGTTACGGAAACACCATATATTTT. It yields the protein CAWRGYGNTIYF. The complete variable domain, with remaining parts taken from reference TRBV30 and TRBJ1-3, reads SQTIHQWPATLVQPVGSPLSLECTVEGTSNPNLYWYRQAAGRGLQLLFYSVGIGQISSEVPQNLSASRPQDRQFILSSKKLLLSDSGFYLCAWRGYGNTIYFGEGSWLTVV.